The 20 T cell receptor beta chains below were found in one sample sequenced in a study of PD-L1 blockade in urothelial cancer. Sequencing was performed with immunoSEQ multiplex PCR; in TCRdb, only in-frame clones are kept and a portion is missing. The sample records 38,000 or so clones, around 83% being singletons. The specimen comprised PBMCs, sampled around atezolizumab (anti-PD-L1) treatment. The source is a man aged 55 to 70 with urothelial cancer.

V is TRBV28 and J is TRBJ2-1, with TRBD2 identical over 8 bases. This CDR3 contains 21 residues. J lost 2 bases, V lost 3 bases, and 21 bases had no gene match. Germline assignment: CDR1 MDHEN and CDR2 SYDVKM. CDR3 bases: TGTGCCAGCAGTTTCATGTCCGCCGGGGTCTGGCTAGCGGGCGCCTACAATGAGCAGTTCTTC. This translates into CASSFMSAGVWLAGAYNEQFF.

The chain has TRBV30 and TRBJ2-3, with TRBD2 matching over 9 bases. The V gene end was trimmed by 4 bases and the J gene end by 2 bases; junction bases not matched to a gene: 10. This CDR3 is 16 amino acids long. Per the germline V gene, CDR1 is GTSNPN and CDR2 is SVGIG (reference sequence). The CDR3 nucleotides are TGTGCCTGGAAGGGGACAGCTAGCGGGATCACAGATACGCAGTATTTT. It encodes CAWKGTASGITDTQYF.

CDR3 loop: CASSIVNSDYGYTF. CDR3 nucleotides: TGTGCCAGTAGTATAGTGAACAGTGACTATGGCTACACCTTC. The rearrangement uses TRBV19 and TRBJ1-2; D is unclear. The CDR3 has 14 amino acids. Germline V CDR1 and CDR2: LNHDA, SQIVND (reference sequence). V lost 1 base to trimming and J lost 3 bases, with 9 bases between them.

J is TRBJ2-3 and V is TRBV2; 9 nucleotides line up with TRBD2. V was pared by 3 bases and J by 4 bases, with 5 bases of the junction left unmatched. CDR3 length equals 15 residues. CDR1 and CDR2 (germline): SNHLY, FYNNEI. The CDR3 region has the DNA TGTGCCAGCAGTGATTTAGCGGGGGAGGCAGATACGCAGTATTTT. This gives the protein CASSDLAGEADTQYF.

The chain employs TRBV7-9 and TRBJ2-6; tentative D call: TRBD2 (5 bases). The germline V and J ends were trimmed by 0 bases and 0 bases, with 15 bases remaining between them. Germline V gene data show CDR1 as SEHNR and CDR2 as FQNEAQ (reference sequence). The CDR3 length is 19 residues. CDR3 in DNA: TGTGCCAGCAGCTTAGCGCTTGGTAGGGAGAGCTCTGGGGCCAACGTCCTGACTTTC. The encoded protein is CASSLALGRESSGANVLTF. The complete variable domain, with remaining parts taken from reference TRBV7-9 and TRBJ2-6, reads DTGVSQNPRHKITKRGQNVTFRCDPISEHNRLYWYRQTLGQGPEFLTYFQNEAQLEKSRLLSDRFSAERPKGSFSTLEIQRTEQGDSAMYLCASSLALGRESSGANVLTFGAGSRLTVL.

This clone has only a few counts. The chain couples TRBV2 to TRBJ1-2, with a tentative D call TRBD1 (5 bases). The CDR3 is 16 residues long. Germline CDR1 reads SNHLY; CDR2 reads FYNNEI. V was cut by 2 bases and J by 3 bases, with 16 bases left in between. CDR3 protein: CASSERAGRGDYGYTF. The CDR3 coding sequence is TGTGCCAGCAGTGAAAGGGCAGGGCGCGGTGACTATGGCTACACCTTC.

The chain uses TRBV4-2 and TRBJ1-1; D unresolved. Germline V CDR1 and CDR2: LGHNA, YNFKEQ. Trimming took 3 bases from V and 6 from J, leaving 5 bases between them. The CDR3 spans 11 residues. CDR3 amino acids: CASSHGPEAFF. CDR3 coding DNA: TGTGCCAGCAGCCATGGCCCTGAAGCTTTCTTT.

This clone was counted a few times. V and J are TRBV28 and TRBJ2-7; 13 bases are shared with TRBD2. V lost 5 bases, J lost 9 bases, and 7 bases stayed unmatched. Germline CDR1 is MDHEN and CDR2 is SYDVKM. The CDR3 is 14 residues long. CDR3 protein: CASSPTSGRDAQYF. The CDR3 DNA reads TGTGCCAGCAGTCCTACTAGCGGGAGGGACGCGCAGTACTTC.

This chain uses TRBV11-3 with TRBJ2-2; tentative D call: TRBD2 (5 bases). V was pared by 1 base and J by 3 bases, with 9 bases between. CDR3 length: 15 residues. In germline, CDR1 is SGHNT, CDR2 YENEEA. The CDR3, as DNA: TGTGCCAGCAGCTTAGGGACTGGGGACACCGGGGAGCTGTTTTTT. This translates into CASSLGTGDTGELFF.

This chain joins TRBV27 and TRBJ2-1, with D maybe TRBD2 (5 bases). Per the germline V gene, CDR1 is MNHEY and CDR2 is SMNVEV (reference sequence). The CDR3 loop spans 16 amino acids. V was cut by 10 bases and J by 3 bases, with 22 bases left in between. The CDR3 DNA reads TGTGCCACCCGATTCTCCGGGGTAGGGAACTACAATGAGCAGTTCTTC. Residues: CATRFSGVGNYNEQFF.

This chain links TRBV27 with TRBJ1-6, with 7 nucleotides matching TRBD1. This CDR3 contains 15 residues. The V gene's germline CDR1 is MNHEY and CDR2 SMNVEV (reference sequence). V lost 3 bases, J lost 9 bases, and 8 bases stayed unmatched. DNA of the CDR3: TGTGCCAGCAGTTTTGGGGGACAGTTGGGTTCACCCCTCCACTTT. It codes for CASSFGGQLGSPLHF.

CDR3: CASSLGTGNTGELFF. The CDR3 bases are TGTGCCAGCAGCTTAGGAACAGGGAACACCGGGGAGCTGTTTTTT. The chain links TRBV11-2 to TRBJ2-2, with a weak D call TRBD1 (5 bases). CDR3 length equals 15 residues. Per germline, CDR1 SGHAT and CDR2 FQNNGV. Trimming left V 1 base short and J 1 base short, with 7 bases between.

This clone was detected a few times. The chain has TRBV2 and TRBJ1-6, with D possibly matching TRBD1 (6 bases). Germline V lookup: CDR1 SNHLY, CDR2 FYNNEI. The V gene lost 9 bases and the J gene lost 3 bases, with 9 bases spanning the gap. The CDR3 sequence is 13 residues long. DNA of the CDR3: TGTGCCAGGGGACAAGACTATAATTCACCCCTCCACTTT. This encodes CARGQDYNSPLHF.

This chain links TRBV15 with TRBJ2-5, with 9 bases aligning to TRBD1. V trimming: 0 bases; J trimming: 5 bases; junction bases outside the gene matches: 10. From germline, CDR1 is LNHNV and CDR2 YYDKDF (reference sequence). CDR3 length: 17 amino acids. CDR3 bases: TGTGCCACCAGCAGAGATAGGAGGACAGGGGTAGGGGAGACCCAGTACTTC. Protein sequence: CATSRDRRTGVGETQYF.

The gene calls are TRBV27 and TRBJ2-7; 10 bases agree with TRBD1. Germline V gene lookup returns CDR1 MNHEY and CDR2 SMNVEV (reference sequence). This CDR3 spans 17 amino acids. The junction had 13 bases not matched to a gene; V was cut back by 3 bases and J by 5 bases. CDR3 sequence (DNA): TGTGCCAGCAGTTTCCTTAAGACAGGGGGCAAGGCCCACGAGCAGTACTTC. This encodes CASSFLKTGGKAHEQYF.

The chain is built from TRBV5-1 and TRBJ1-1; 9 nucleotides agree with TRBD1. CDR3 size: 14 residues. V lost 4 bases, J lost 4 bases, and 5 bases stayed unmatched. Germline CDR1 and CDR2: SGHRS and YFSETQ. Here the CDR3 DNA reads TGCGCCAGCAGCACCACAGGGGGCGCCACTGAAGCTTTCTTT. It codes for CASSTTGGATEAFF. Full variable domain (remainder filled in from reference TRBV5-1 and TRBJ1-1): KAGVTQTPRYLIKTRGQQVTLSCSPISGHRSVSWYQQTPGQGLQFLFEYFSETQRNKGNFPGRFSGRQFSNSRSEMNVSTLELGDSALYLCASSTTGGATEAFFGQGTRLTVV.

This sequence joins TRBV7-9 and TRBJ1-1; the match to TRBD1 covers 10 bases. Germline V gives CDR1 SEHNR, CDR2 FQNEAQ (reference sequence). V shed 3 bases and J 7 bases; nucleotides not matched to a gene: 5. The CDR3 is 14 residues long. CDR3 coding DNA: TGTGCCAGCAGCTTCTCCGGGACAGGGGTTGAAGCTTTCTTT. This codes for CASSFSGTGVEAFF. Looking up the rest from reference TRBV7-9 and TRBJ1-1 gives the full variable domain: DTGVSQNPRHKITKRGQNVTFRCDPISEHNRLYWYRQTLGQGPEFLTYFQNEAQLEKSRLLSDRFSAERPKGSFSTLEIQRTEQGDSAMYLCASSFSGTGVEAFFGQGTRLTVV.

This clone was seen once. The chain joins TRBV5-1 to TRBJ1-1; a weak D match, TRBD1 (5 bases). The CDR3 loop spans 14 amino acids. V lost 1 base and J lost 1, with 8 bases in between. Germline V gene sequence: CDR1 SGHRS, CDR2 YFSETQ. CDR3 DNA sequence: TGCGCCAGCAGCTTGACAGGTGGGAACACTGAAGCTTTCTTT. This sequence encodes CASSLTGGNTEAFF.

The chain has TRBV2 and TRBJ1-4; 8 bases fit TRBD1. The CDR3 has 14 residues. The junction had 1 base not matched to a gene; V was cut back by 3 bases and J by 4 bases. Per the germline V gene, CDR1 is SNHLY and CDR2 is FYNNEI. The DNA for the CDR3 is TGTGCCAGCAGTGACAGGGGGCGTAATGAAAAACTGTTTTTT. Its translation is CASSDRGRNEKLFF.

This rearrangement joins TRBV5-6 to TRBJ1-6; D gene uncertain. Trimming took 4 bases from V and 10 from J, leaving 12 bases between them. Germline assignment: CDR1 SGHDT and CDR2 YYEEEE. This CDR3 region has 13 residues. CDR3 region: CASSPRVRSPLHF. For the CDR3, the DNA is TGTGCCAGCAGCCCCCGGGTGCGGTCACCCCTCCACTTT.